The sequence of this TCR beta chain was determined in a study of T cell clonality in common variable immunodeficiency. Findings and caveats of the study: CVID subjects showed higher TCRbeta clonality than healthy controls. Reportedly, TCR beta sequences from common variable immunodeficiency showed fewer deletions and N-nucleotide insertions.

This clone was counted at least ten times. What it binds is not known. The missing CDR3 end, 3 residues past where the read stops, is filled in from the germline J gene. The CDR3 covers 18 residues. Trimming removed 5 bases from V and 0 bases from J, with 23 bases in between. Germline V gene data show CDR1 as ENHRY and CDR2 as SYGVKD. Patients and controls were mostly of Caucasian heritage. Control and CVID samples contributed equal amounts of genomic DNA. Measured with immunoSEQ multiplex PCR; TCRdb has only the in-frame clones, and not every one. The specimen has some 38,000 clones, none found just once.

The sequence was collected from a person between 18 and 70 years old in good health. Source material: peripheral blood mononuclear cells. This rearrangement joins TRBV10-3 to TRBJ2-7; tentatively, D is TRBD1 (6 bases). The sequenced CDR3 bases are TGTGCCATCAGTACTGACCCCCGATTATCGGACAGCTCCTACGAG. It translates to CAISTDPRLSDSSYE. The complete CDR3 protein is CAISTDPRLSDSSYEQYF.